In its sample, the clone carrying this T cell receptor beta chain was seen a few times. Its antigen is as yet unknown. Germline V gene sequence: CDR1 SGHKS, CDR2 YYEKEE (reference sequence). CDR3 size: 14 residues. V gave up 2 bases and J gave up 4 bases, with 10 bases separating them. The sample is drawn from a study of blood T cells in healthy people across ages. Study-wide points: A roughly linear age-dependent decrease characterized TCR beta diversity per million T cells.

Through a sample-barcoded 5' primer and a J-beta primer mix, a second PCR was run for roughly 6 to 12 cycles. With 12 random nucleotides, a template-switch adaptor tagged each individual cDNA molecule. TCRdb ran MiXCR on the 5' RACE reads and lists one entry per CDR3 protein. The sample has approximately 730,000 distinct CDR3 sequences, about 48% seen once. The sequenced material came from blood. The chain is built from TRBV5-5 and TRBJ2-1; D uncertain. The clonotype originates from an elderly man in good health. CDR3 DNA: TGTGCCAGCAGCTTCGACGGTCTATACAATGAGCAGTTCTTC. Translating gives CASSFDGLYNEQFF.